This T cell receptor (beta chain) was sequenced for a study of cytomegalovirus exposure and HLA in healthy donors. Points from the study as a whole: A few CMV-associated chains proved CMV antigen-specific in vitro. Cytomegalovirus association was assigned to under 200 TCR beta chains.

PCR used 60 Vbeta primers and 13 Jbeta primers. The repertoire was sequenced with immunoSEQ multiplex PCR; TCRdb's copy has only in-frame clones and lacks some. Of around 200,000 clones in the sample, less than 90% were seen once. Germline V gives CDR1 SEHNR, CDR2 FQNEAQ (reference sequence). V dropped 5 bases and J dropped 5; count of bases not matched to a gene: 8. CDR3 size: 14 residues. Notes on this clone: What it recognizes is unknown.

This TCR derives from a woman aged 25 to 39 in good health and CMV-seronegative. The sample comprised PBMCs. The V gene is TRBV7-9, the J gene TRBJ2-5; TRBD2 aligns across 7 bases. CDR3 region: CASSLQGGRETQYF. The CDR3 coding sequence is TGTGCCAGCAGCCTGCAGGGAGGGCGCGAGACCCAGTACTTC.